A single sample is the source of the 13 T cell receptor beta chains below, sequenced in a study of response to subunit inactivated influenza vaccine. TCRdb fed the RT-PCR reads into MiXCR, producing one record per CDR3 protein. The sample lists 150,000 to 200,000 distinct CDR3 sequences; around 12% were seen once. The same specimen was also included in a second study, on T cells expressing NK-cell markers. From that study: The authors generated TCR beta cDNA through 5'RACE template switching with UMIs.

The input for sequencing was CD8+ T cells sorted from PBMCs, taken 11 to 12 days after vaccination. The source is a man in his fifties or sixties who received an inactivated influenza vaccine.

For this clonotype: Relative to the germline gene, one junction end is altered; a read error may explain this. Here the CDR3 DNA reads TGTGCCTGGACCGACAGGCCCACTGAAGCTTACTTT. Encoded protein: CAWTDRPTEAYF. The chain is built from TRBV30 and TRBJ1-1; D possibly corresponds to TRBD1 (6 bases). Per the germline V gene, CDR1 is GTSNPN and CDR2 is SVGIG (reference sequence). This CDR3 contains 12 residues.

This clonotype was counted a few times. The chain joins TRBV10-3 to TRBJ2-5; D is ambiguous. The CDR3 runs 11 residues. The V gene lost 2 bases and the J gene lost 5 bases, with 3 bases spanning the gap. Germline lookup yields CDR1 ENHRY and CDR2 SYGVKD. The CDR3 sequence: CAISERETQYF. DNA of the CDR3: TGTGCCATCAGTGAGAGGGAGACCCAGTACTTC.

Here the CDR3 reads CASSTTATIHYNEQFF. In nucleotides, the CDR3 is TGTGCCAGCAGCACCACAGCGACCATACACTACAATGAGCAGTTCTTC. This rearrangement joins TRBV6-1 to TRBJ2-1; D gene ambiguous. V was shortened by 6 bases and J by 3 bases, with 18 bases between the two germline ends. The CDR3 length is 16 residues. Germline V gene sequence: CDR1 MNHNS, CDR2 SASEGT.

The chain uses TRBV7-6 and TRBJ2-1; D uncertain. The CDR3 totals 13 residues. V lost 4 bases to trimming and J lost 7 bases, with 11 bases between them. The V gene's germline CDR1 is SGHVS and CDR2 FNYEAQ. This chain's CDR3 is CASSSGSLNEQFF. The CDR3 coding sequence is TGTGCCAGCAGCTCCGGGTCCTTGAATGAGCAGTTCTTC.

This chain uses TRBV29-1 with TRBJ1-1; TRBD1 might be the D (6 bases). Trimming left V 6 bases short and J 4 bases short, with 15 bases between. Germline-derived CDR1 and CDR2 are SQVTM and ANQGSEA. The CDR3 contains 13 residues. The CDR3 reads CSVPQGGGTEAFF. The CDR3, as DNA: TGCAGCGTCCCACAGGGAGGAGGCACTGAAGCTTTCTTT.

This chain connects TRBV10-3 to TRBJ2-2; no clear D gene. The V end lost 11 bases, the J end lost 0 bases, and 10 bases lay between the germline ends. Germline values: CDR1 ENHRY, CDR2 SYGVKD. The CDR3 spans 13 residues. The CDR3 loop reads CASLTTNTGELFF. Here the CDR3 DNA reads TGTGCCTCGTTGACAACGAACACCGGGGAGCTGTTTTTT.

V is TRBV7-8 and J is TRBJ2-7; either TRBD1 or TRBD2 may supply D (5 bases each). The CDR3 consists of 13 residues. From germline, CDR1 is SGHVS and CDR2 FQNEAQ. The V gene lost 2 bases and the J gene lost 6 bases, with 11 bases spanning the gap. The CDR3 protein is CASSLSVGTEQYF. The CDR3, as DNA: TGTGCCAGCAGCTTATCAGTGGGGACCGAGCAGTACTTC.

This clonotype was found a few times. The CDR3 region is CASSHPTQGMETQYF. The CDR3 nucleotides are TGTGCCAGCAGCCATCCGACGCAGGGGATGGAGACCCAGTACTTC. The chain carries TRBV11-2 and TRBJ2-5, with a possible D match to TRBD1 (6 bases). The CDR3 is 15 residues long. Trimming left V 5 bases short and J 5 bases short, with 18 bases between. The germline gives CDR1 SGHAT, CDR2 FQNNGV.

CDR3 DNA sequence: TGTGCCAGCAGCTTAGATACTAGTCTGGCTGGGGTACAAGAGACCCAGTACTTC. Translated, it gives CASSLDTSLAGVQETQYF. The chain links TRBV11-1 to TRBJ2-5; TRBD2 is a possible D gene (5 bases). V was cut by 1 base and J by 2 bases, with 20 bases left in between. The CDR3 sequence is 18 residues long. Germline-derived CDR1 and CDR2 are SGHAT and FQDESV (reference sequence). Supplemented by reference TRBV11-1 and TRBJ2-5, the full variable domain reads EAEVAQSPRYKITEKSQAVAFWCDPISGHATLYWYRQILGQGPELLVQFQDESVVDDSQLPKDRFSAERLKGVDSTLKIQPAELGDSAMYLCASSLDTSLAGVQETQYFGPGTRLLVL.

In its sample, this clonotype was seen many times. The rearrangement uses TRBV5-1 and TRBJ2-7, with 8 bases matching TRBD1. Germline V gene data show CDR1 as SGHRS and CDR2 as YFSETQ. J gave up 3 bases and V 4 bases, and 3 bases lay outside the gene matches. The CDR3 covers 13 residues. The CDR3 region has the DNA TGCGCCAGCAGCCCGACAGGGGTCTACGAGCAGTACTTC. Amino acids: CASSPTGVYEQYF. Using reference TRBV5-1 and TRBJ2-7 for the parts outside the CDR3, the full variable domain is KAGVTQTPRYLIKTRGQQVTLSCSPISGHRSVSWYQQTPGQGLQFLFEYFSETQRNKGNFPGRFSGRQFSNSRSEMNVSTLELGDSALYLCASSPTGVYEQYFGPGTRLTVT.

This chain connects TRBV4-3 to TRBJ2-2; 7 bases line up with TRBD2. The CDR3 extends over 17 amino acids. V was pared by 4 bases and J by 4 bases, with 12 bases of the junction left unmatched. Germline CDR1 is LGHNA and CDR2 is YSLEER. The CDR3 DNA follows: TGCGCCAGCAGCCCCCCCGGACTAGTCCCTGGCACCGGGGAGCTGTTTTTT. This gives the protein CASSPPGLVPGTGELFF.

In its sample, this clonotype was seen a few times. The chain combines TRBV29-1 with TRBJ2-2, with D perhaps being TRBD1 or TRBD2 (5 bases each). This CDR3 is 13 amino acids long. V was trimmed by 8 bases and J by 7 bases, leaving 17 bases between them. From germline, CDR1 is SQVTM and CDR2 ANQGSEA. CDR3 amino acids: CSIYRDVYGELFF. As DNA, the CDR3 is TGCAGCATTTACCGGGACGTATACGGGGAGCTGTTTTTT.

J is TRBJ1-1 and V is TRBV5-1, with TRBD1 matching 10 bases. The germline gives CDR1 SGHRS, CDR2 YFSETQ. The CDR3 sequence is 16 residues long. V was clipped by 4 bases and J by 0 bases; unmatched bases: 6. CDR3 residues: CASSHGTGEMNTEAFF. CDR3 DNA sequence: TGCGCCAGCAGCCACGGGACAGGGGAGATGAACACTGAAGCTTTCTTT.